This is a list of T cell receptor beta chains from one sample in a study of identical twins. MiXCR, applied by TCRdb to the 5' RACE reads, yields one record per CDR3 protein. This table holds 500,000 to 600,000 distinct CDR3 sequences, roughly a fifth found once. The sample also formed part of further work on T cells expressing NK-cell markers.

The sequenced sample consisted of CD4+ T cells sorted from blood. These receptors all stem from a woman aged 18-35 years in good health. Both conserved end residues are part of each CDR3. Each record gives: V gene, D gene, J gene, clone size, CDR3 length, CDR3 DNA, CDR3 protein. A D gene is named only where the DNA matches it firmly. Expanded clones get a size class; other rows say once, few or many, or leave the size out.

TRBV20-1	TRBD2	TRBJ2-7	few	15	TGCAGTGCTAGAGATCATTTGGCTAGCGGGTACGAGCAGTACTTC	CSARDHLASGYEQYF
TRBV12-3/TRBV12-4	.	TRBJ1-2	few	14	TGTGCCAGCAGTCCTGGCGCAGGGGTGGGAGGCTACACCTTC	CASSPGAGVGGYTF
TRBV7-3	.	TRBJ1-1	.	15	TGTGCCAGCAGCTTAACGGCAGGCCCGAACACTGAAGCTTTCTTT	CASSLTAGPNTEAFF
TRBV7-2	.	TRBJ1-6	few	14	TGTGCCAGCAGCTTAGGCGCCAGCAATTCACCCCTCCACTTT	CASSLGASNSPLHF
TRBV12-3/TRBV12-4	.	TRBJ1-2	few	11	TGTGCCAGCAGCCACAGCTATGGCTACACCTTC	CASSHSYGYTF
TRBV5-1	.	TRBJ2-1	.	16	TGCGCCAGCAGCTCCAGGGGGCTAGCGGGGCGTAATGAGCAGTTCTTC	CASSSRGLAGRNEQFF
TRBV12-3/TRBV12-4	.	TRBJ2-7	few	13	TGTGCCAGCAGACGCTCAGGGGTCAACGAGCAGTACTTC	CASRRSGVNEQYF
TRBV20-1	TRBD1	TRBJ2-3	.	16	TGCAGTGCTAGTCCAAGGGACAGGGGTAGCACAGATACGCAGTATTTT	CSASPRDRGSTDTQYF
TRBV6-1	TRBD1	TRBJ1-2	.	14	TGTGCCAGCAGCCCTGACAGGGGGTACAGTGGCTACACCTTC	CASSPDRGYSGYTF
TRBV5-1	TRBD2	TRBJ2-1	.	16	TGCGCCAGCAGCTTGCCTGCGACTAGCGGGGACAATGAGCAGTTCTTC	CASSLPATSGDNEQFF
TRBV20-1	.	TRBJ1-4	.	14	TGCAGTGCTAACTTAGCCTCAACTAATGAAAAACTGTTTTTT	CSANLASTNEKLFF
TRBV20-1	.	TRBJ2-1	.	13	TGCAGTGCTGCGCCGAGCCAATACAATGAGCAGTTCTTC	CSAAPSQYNEQFF
TRBV9	.	TRBJ2-7	.	14	TGTGCCAGCAGCCCTCGCCCGGGCCCCTACGAGCAGTACTTC	CASSPRPGPYEQYF
TRBV6-1	TRBD1	TRBJ1-3	.	14	TGTGCCAGCCGAGTGCAGGGGGCTGGAAACACCATATATTTT	CASRVQGAGNTIYF
TRBV5-1	TRBD1	TRBJ2-1	.	16	TGCGCCAGCAGCTTGGATTTGAGACAGGGGTACAATGAGCAGTTCTTC	CASSLDLRQGYNEQFF
TRBV5-1	.	TRBJ2-7	few	14	TGCGCCAGCAGCTCCCCGGGGAGCGGATACGAGCAGTACTTC	CASSSPGSGYEQYF
TRBV6-2/TRBV6-3	.	TRBJ1-2	.	14	TGTGCCAGCATATCGAGTGCAGGGGTTACTGGCTACACCTTC	CASISSAGVTGYTF
TRBV6-5	.	TRBJ1-4	.	13	TGTGCCAGCAGTTATAGCACTAATGAAAAACTGTTTTTT	CASSYSTNEKLFF
TRBV20-1	TRBD2	TRBJ2-7	few	14	TGCAGTGCTACTGGGACTAGGCAAACCTACGAGCAGTACTTC	CSATGTRQTYEQYF
TRBV12-3/TRBV12-4	.	TRBJ2-4	many	13	TGTGCCAGCCGAAGAACGGGGAGGAACATTCAGTACTTC	CASRRTGRNIQYF